This note documents a single TCR beta chain sequence. This entry belongs to a study of sequential checkpoint blockade in melanoma. Profiling relied on immunoSEQ multiplex PCR, and the TCRdb table lists in-frame clones only, not all of them. The table has approximately 4,300 clones, 55% seen once. Germline CDR1 is SGHVS and CDR2 is FNYEAQ. Deletions cut 5 bases from V and 0 bases from J, with 10 bases between. The CDR3 sequence is 15 residues long. Regarding treatment: randomized to nivolumab then ipilimumab (arm A) or the reverse (arm B). None of the patients previously received DNA-damaging chemotherapy. From thawed PBMCs, live CD3+CD8+ cells negative for CD19 and CD56 were sorted.

The receptor was derived from a human donor with melanoma. The chain has TRBV7-6 and TRBJ1-4; D gene unclear. The material sequenced was CD8+ T cells sorted from blood (inferred from file names), taken from a patient given nivolumab and ipilimumab in sequence. CDR3 amino acids: CASSREMATNEKLFF. Written as DNA, the CDR3 is TGTGCCAGCAGCCGAGAGATGGCAACTAATGAAAAACTGTTTTTT.